This TCR beta chain was identified during a study of T cell repertoires in cytomegalovirus infection. This clonotype has more than one count but fewer than ten. The antigen remains undetermined. TCRdb itself ran the reads through MiXCR, one entry per CDR3 protein. The table records about 770,000 distinct CDR3 sequences, 25% to 30% of them present only once. Germline V gene sequence: CDR1 SGHNT, CDR2 YYREEE (reference sequence). The V gene end was trimmed by 0 bases and the J gene end by 4 bases; junction bases not matched to a gene: 15. This CDR3 comprises 18 residues. The study, taken as a whole, reports: Identification of carriers of CMV plus the relevant HLA was achieved through cumulative public TCR beta family frequency. Across the ex vivo response, the dominant clonotypes were HLA-C-restricted CMV-specific TCR beta clonotypes.

This chain connects TRBV5-4 to TRBJ2-7; 8 nucleotides align to TRBD2. Sample: cultured CD8+ T cells from PBMCs, taken from culture after CMV antigen stimulation. The clonotype comes from a human donor in good health (CMV status not recorded). Some clones in this sample may be carry-over from other donors' samples. The CDR3 is CASSLVSIVAGRFYEQYV. The CDR3 DNA reads TGTGCCAGCAGCTTGGTCTCCATAGTAGCGGGGCGCTTTTACGAGCAGTACGTC.